This T cell receptor beta chain comes out of a study of T cells after yellow fever vaccination. There are 17 residues in the CDR3. Germline V gene lookup returns CDR1 ENHRY and CDR2 SYGVKD. With V trimmed by 3 bases and J by 6 bases, 9 bases remained unmatched. This clonotype has a handful of counts. What it recognizes is unknown. One entry per CDR3 protein, called by TCRdb with MiXCR from the 5' RACE reads. In the table there are some 350,000 distinct CDR3 sequences, more than 9% of which are singletons. General observations from the study: The booster response re-showed most primary clones: 96% CD4, more than 80% CD8. Peak timing came faster in the weaker secondary response, day 5 versus 15. Across the CD4 and CD8 compartments, a small share of clonotypes was present in both. Contaminants from the bulk population, in the form of abundant clonotypes, could be found in FACS-sorted repertoires.

Here the sequenced sample was PBMCs, taken on the day of the first yellow fever vaccination. The chain couples TRBV10-3 to TRBJ2-1, with TRBD2 matching 12 bases. This TCR was recovered from a man aged 18 to 30 who received the YFV17D yellow fever vaccine. The CDR3 is CAISDPSATSGGNEQFF. The CDR3 DNA reads TGTGCCATCAGTGACCCGTCCGCGACTAGCGGGGGCAATGAGCAGTTCTTC.